Presented here are 20 T cell receptor beta chains from one specimen sequenced in a study of early T cells in non-severe SARS-CoV-2 infection. TCRdb redid the calling of the 5' RACE reads with MiXCR, one entry per CDR3 protein. The data show roughly 80,000 distinct CDR3 sequences, roughly 5.7% seen once. Source material: whole blood. These TCRs come from an adult who was a healthcare worker with PCR-confirmed SARS-CoV-2 infection or an uninfected control (not recorded which).

The sample holds many counts of this clonotype. The J gene is TRBJ1-1, the V gene TRBV29-1, with 9 nucleotides matching TRBD1. In germline, CDR1 is SQVTM, CDR2 ANQGSEA. The trim removed 6 bases at V and 1 base at J, leaving 6 bases unmatched. This CDR3 contains 14 residues. DNA for the CDR3: TGCAGCGTGGGACAGGGATTCCCGAACACTGAAGCTTTCTTT. Amino acids: CSVGQGFPNTEAFF. The full variable domain, in which reference TRBV29-1 and TRBJ1-1 provide the parts outside the CDR3, is SAVISQKPSRDICQRGTSLTIQCQVDSQVTMMFWYRQQPGQSLTLIATANQGSEATYESGFVIDKFPISRPNLTFSTLTVSNMSPEDSSIYLCSVGQGFPNTEAFFGQGTRLTVV.

The V and J genes are TRBV5-1 and TRBJ2-3, with 10 bases that match TRBD2. V shed 0 bases and J 4 bases; nucleotides not matched to a gene: 8. CDR3 size: 17 residues. Germline loops: CDR1 SGHRS, CDR2 YFSETQ. This CDR3 is CASSLEAGTSVADTQYF. CDR3 DNA sequence: TGCGCCAGCAGCTTGGAAGCCGGGACTAGCGTCGCAGATACGCAGTATTTT.

In this sample, this clonotype turned up many times. The rearrangement uses TRBV27 and TRBJ2-1, with 15 bases lining up with TRBD2. V trimming: 5 bases; J trimming: 3 bases; junction bases outside the gene matches: 14. The CDR3 has 20 residues. Germline values: CDR1 MNHEY, CDR2 SMNVEV (reference sequence). The CDR3 loop reads CASSPKGLAGGLGDYNEQFF. The CDR3 bases are TGTGCCAGCAGTCCAAAGGGACTAGCGGGAGGATTAGGGGACTACAATGAGCAGTTCTTC.

In this sample, this clonotype turned up a few times. The V call is TRBV3-1, the J call TRBJ1-5; no firm D call. The germline V gene encodes CDR1 LGHDT and CDR2 YNNKEL (reference sequence). With 7 bases removed from V and 1 base from J, the gap between germline ends came to 11 bases. CDR3 size: 14 residues. The CDR3 spells CASTEGLSNQPQHF. The DNA for the CDR3 is TGTGCCAGCACCGAGGGCCTGAGCAATCAGCCCCAGCATTTT.

In its sample, this clonotype was seen a few times. This chain connects TRBV9 to TRBJ1-1, with D tentatively TRBD1 (6 bases). The CDR3 runs to 15 residues. V lost 3 bases and J 3 bases, leaving 15 bases between the germline ends. Germline values: CDR1 SGDLS, CDR2 YYNGEE. The CDR3 spells CASSAENRDYTEAFF. The CDR3 DNA follows: TGTGCCAGCAGCGCGGAGAACAGGGACTACACTGAAGCTTTCTTT.

In this sample, this clonotype turned up a few times. The chain carries TRBV29-1 and TRBJ1-2, with 8 bases aligning to TRBD1. With V trimmed by 4 bases and J by 4 bases, 5 bases remained unmatched. This CDR3 is built from 13 residues. Looked up from germline, CDR1 is SQVTM and CDR2 is ANQGSEA. CDR3 residues: CSVGAGGAYGYTF. CDR3 bases: TGCAGCGTTGGGGCAGGGGGCGCCTATGGCTACACCTTC.

This clonotype was detected ten times or more. This chain joins TRBV6-2 or TRBV6-3 and TRBJ2-7, with 7 bases aligning to TRBD1. This CDR3 region has 13 residues. Losses at the gene ends were 2 bases for V and 11 bases for J; bases not matched to a gene: 9. Germline values: CDR1 MNHEY, CDR2 SVGEGT. This CDR3 is CASSYTRTGREYF. DNA of the CDR3: TGTGCCAGCAGTTACACAAGGACAGGTCGGGAGTACTTC.

This clonotype was counted ten times or more. The V and J genes are TRBV7-9 and TRBJ2-2; a weak D match, TRBD2 (5 bases). This CDR3 has 14 residues. Trimming left V 1 base short and J 7 bases short, with 10 bases between. Germline assignment: CDR1 SEHNR and CDR2 FQNEAQ (reference sequence). CDR3 protein: CASSLVSGGGELFF. In nucleotides, the CDR3 is TGTGCCAGCAGCTTAGTTTCTGGAGGCGGGGAGCTGTTTTTT.

This clonotype has a count of ten or more. This sequence joins TRBV7-8 and TRBJ2-5, with TRBD2 as a possible D gene (7 bases). Trimming left V 2 bases short and J 5 bases short, with 18 bases between. The CDR3 runs 16 residues. Germline V CDR1 and CDR2: SGHVS, FQNEAQ. The CDR3 reads CASSLRTRTQGETQYF. CDR3 DNA: TGTGCCAGCAGCTTACGGACTAGGACCCAGGGGGAGACCCAGTACTTC.

This clonotype was counted between two and nine times. The rearrangement links TRBV11-1 to TRBJ2-2, with D perhaps TRBD2 (6 bases). Trimming cost V 1 base and J 3 bases, with 12 bases left between them. The CDR3 totals 16 residues. Germline CDR1 SGHAT, CDR2 FQDESV (reference sequence). The CDR3 DNA reads as TGTGCCAGCAGCTTAGATGGAGGGGTGCACACCGGGGAGCTGTTTTTT. Its protein is CASSLDGGVHTGELFF.

The table lists this clonotype with a few counts. The rearrangement links TRBV7-6 to TRBJ2-3, with D perhaps matching TRBD2 (6 bases). With 1 base removed from V and 3 bases from J, the gap between germline ends came to 14 bases. The CDR3 totals 16 residues. Per germline, CDR1 SGHVS and CDR2 FNYEAQ. CDR3 protein: CASSLEGGTPTDTQYF. CDR3 bases: TGTGCCAGCAGCTTAGAAGGTGGGACTCCGACAGATACGCAGTATTTT.

This clonotype was seen at least ten times. The chain uses TRBV7-2 and TRBJ2-2, with 7 bases fitting TRBD1. Germline CDR1 reads SGHTA; CDR2 reads FQGNSA. The trim removed 3 bases at V and 6 bases at J, leaving 7 bases unmatched. The length of the CDR3 is 15 residues. CDR3: CASSFRQGHAGELFF. The DNA of the CDR3 is TGTGCCAGCAGCTTCAGACAGGGTCACGCCGGGGAGCTGTTTTTT.

This sequence joins TRBV30 and TRBJ1-6; D may be TRBD1 (6 bases). Trimming shortened V by 1 base and J by 9 bases, and 16 bases separated the two germline ends. The germline V gene encodes CDR1 GTSNPN and CDR2 SVGIG (reference sequence). The CDR3 is made up of 15 amino acids. In nucleotides, the CDR3 is TGTGCCTGGAGTGATATGGGGGCGCTTAGTTCACCCCTCCACTTT. Amino acids: CAWSDMGALSSPLHF. The variable domain in full, with the rest retrieved from reference TRBV30 and TRBJ1-6, is SQTIHQWPATLVQPVGSPLSLECTVEGTSNPNLYWYRQAAGRGLQLLFYSVGIGQISSEVPQNLSASRPQDRQFILSSKKLLLSDSGFYLCAWSDMGALSSPLHFGNGTRLTVT.

The gene calls are TRBV4-1 and TRBJ2-1, with D possibly being TRBD1 or TRBD2 (6 bases each). CDR1 is MGHRA and CDR2 is YSYEKL in the germline V gene. The CDR3 contains 17 residues. V lost 1 base and J lost 2, with 15 bases in between. CDR3 amino acids: CASSQGRGDEPYNEQFF. The CDR3 DNA is TGCGCCAGCAGCCAAGGGAGGGGGGATGAGCCCTACAATGAGCAGTTCTTC.

This clonotype appeared many times. This sequence joins TRBV5-1 and TRBJ2-1, with unresolved D. Germline CDR1 SGHRS, CDR2 YFSETQ. V gave up 0 bases and J gave up 9 bases, with 13 bases separating them. The CDR3 is 14 amino acids. CDR3 sequence reads: CASSLEVGTTEQFF. The CDR3 nucleotides are TGCGCCAGCAGCTTGGAAGTAGGTACCACTGAGCAGTTCTTC.

This clonotype was found many times. The rearrangement links TRBV19 to TRBJ1-5; 8 nucleotides align to TRBD1. V shed 8 bases, J shed 3 bases, and the junction held 6 bases outside the gene matches. CDR1 is LNHDA and CDR2 is SQIVND in the germline V gene (reference sequence). This CDR3 region has 14 residues. In nucleotides, the CDR3 is TGTGCCAGTCATACGGACAGGGTCAATCAGCCCCAGCATTTT. Amino acid sequence: CASHTDRVNQPQHF.

This clonotype was counted at least ten times. The V gene is TRBV20-1, the J gene TRBJ2-7, with 9 nucleotides matching TRBD1. The V and J ends lost 5 bases and 7 bases, in that order; junction bases with no gene match: 15. The CDR3 covers 15 residues. Germline CDR1 is DFQATT and CDR2 is SNEGSKA (reference sequence). The chain's CDR3 is CSAAYRGRNPVEQYF. CDR3 in DNA: TGCAGTGCTGCCTACAGGGGGCGCAATCCCGTTGAGCAGTACTTC.

In this sample, this clonotype turned up a few times. The chain joins TRBV7-8 to TRBJ1-1; no clear D gene. V gave up 6 bases and J gave up 8 bases, with 22 bases separating them. Germline CDR1 and CDR2: SGHVS and FQNEAQ. CDR3 length: 15 residues. The CDR3 DNA sequence: TGTGCCAGCAGTCCCATTAGGTCGGCGATAGTGGAAGCTTTCTTT. This encodes CASSPIRSAIVEAFF.

This chain joins TRBV6-2 or TRBV6-3 and TRBJ2-3; D possibly matches TRBD1 or TRBD2 (6 bases each). Germline CDR1 and CDR2: MNHEY and SVGEGT. This CDR3 is 14 amino acids long. Trimming removed 6 bases at V and 2 bases at J, with 12 bases between. CDR3 coding DNA: TGTGCCAGCAGAGATTCGGGGGCCACAGATACGCAGTATTTT. It yields the protein CASRDSGATDTQYF.

This clonotype was detected ten times or more. The V call is TRBV6-5, the J call TRBJ2-3; D gene ambiguous. Trimming took 0 bases from V and 4 from J, leaving 17 bases between them. From germline, CDR1 is MNHEY and CDR2 SVGAGI. The CDR3 runs to 17 residues. CDR3 nucleotide sequence: TGTGCCAGCAGTTACTCGTCTTTCGAGTTGTCCGCAGATACGCAGTATTTT. The encoded protein is CASSYSSFELSADTQYF.